These 7 T cell receptor beta chains were all obtained from the same sample, sequenced in a study of T-cell reconstitution after alpha-beta-depleted transplantation in children. Using unique molecular identifiers, the investigators prepared the TCRbeta library. In TCRdb, the PCR reads were re-called with MiXCR into one record per CDR3 protein. This table has 200,000 or so distinct CDR3 sequences, just under 6.5% appearing once. The source was PBMCs, collected before TCRalphabeta/CD19-depleted stem cell transplant. The receptor set was obtained from a girl in the first two years of life with combined immunodeficiency, due to receive a stem cell transplant.

Many counts were recorded for this clonotype. The V call is TRBV5-1, the J call TRBJ2-5; 7 bases are a match to TRBD2. CDR1 is SGHRS, CDR2 YFSETQ, per germline. The length of the CDR3 is 13 residues. V was clipped by 5 bases and J by 5 bases; unmatched bases: 6. The CDR3 DNA follows: TGCGCCAGCAGAAAGACTAGCTGGGAGACCCAGTACTTC. Translated, it gives CASRKTSWETQYF.

This clonotype was detected ten times or more. J is TRBJ2-7 and V is TRBV20-1, with no clear D. Germline CDR1 DFQATT, CDR2 SNEGSKA (reference sequence). Trimming cost V 0 bases and J 6 bases, with 15 bases left between them. The CDR3 length is 14 residues. CDR3 sequence: CSARDLGKTTEQYF. CDR3 sequence (DNA): TGCAGTGCTAGAGATTTGGGGAAAACCACCGAGCAGTACTTC.

This clonotype occurred many times. This chain uses TRBV20-1 with TRBJ2-1; no definite D call. The CDR3 contains 12 residues. The germline V gene has CDR1 DFQATT and CDR2 SNEGSKA (reference sequence). V lost 3 bases to trimming and J lost 10 bases, with 13 bases between them. CDR3 sequence: CSASVVAPEQFF. CDR3 in DNA: TGCAGTGCTAGTGTAGTCGCACCCGAGCAGTTCTTC.

The J gene is TRBJ2-3, the V gene TRBV4-3; D may be TRBD1 (6 bases). The CDR3 runs to 17 residues. Germline CDR1 is LGHNA and CDR2 is YSLEER. V was pared by 0 bases and J by 1 base, with 14 bases between. Written as DNA, the CDR3 is TGCGCCAGCAGCCAAGAACTAGGGGGATATGGCACAGATACGCAGTATTTT. Residues: CASSQELGGYGTDTQYF.

This clonotype was recorded many times. The rearrangement links TRBV7-9 to TRBJ2-5; D gene ambiguous. The ends were cut back, 2 bases at V and 7 bases at J, with 14 bases in the middle. This CDR3 contains 14 residues. From germline, CDR1 is SEHNR and CDR2 FQNEAQ (reference sequence). CDR3 sequence (DNA): TGTGCCAGCAGCTTACAACTTTCCTTTGGGACCCAGTACTTC. Amino acid sequence: CASSLQLSFGTQYF.

This clonotype was seen only a few times. The V call is TRBV4-3, the J call TRBJ2-2; tentative D call: TRBD2 (6 bases). V was shortened by 3 bases and J by 6 bases, with 17 bases between the two germline ends. The V gene's germline CDR1 is LGHNA and CDR2 YSLEER. The CDR3 has 16 amino acids. CDR3 in amino acids: CASSHVWRADPGELFF. The CDR3 bases are TGCGCCAGCAGCCATGTGTGGAGGGCCGATCCCGGGGAGCTGTTTTTT.

This clonotype was picked up many times. This sequence joins TRBV27 and TRBJ1-4; D unresolved. Germline-derived CDR1 and CDR2 are MNHEY and SMNVEV (reference sequence). The V and J ends lost 6 bases and 1 base respectively, with 15 bases between them. The CDR3 runs to 16 residues. The CDR3 reads CASSLHRRLTNEKLFF. The CDR3 region has the DNA TGTGCCAGCAGCCTCCACCGACGGTTAACTAATGAAAAACTGTTTTTT. Using reference TRBV27 and TRBJ1-4 for the parts outside the CDR3, the full variable domain is EAQVTQNPRYLITVTGKKLTVTCSQNMNHEYMSWYRQDPGLGLRQIYYSMNVEVTDKGDVPEGYKVSRKEKRNFPLILESPSPNQTSLYFCASSLHRRLTNEKLFFGSGTQLSVL.